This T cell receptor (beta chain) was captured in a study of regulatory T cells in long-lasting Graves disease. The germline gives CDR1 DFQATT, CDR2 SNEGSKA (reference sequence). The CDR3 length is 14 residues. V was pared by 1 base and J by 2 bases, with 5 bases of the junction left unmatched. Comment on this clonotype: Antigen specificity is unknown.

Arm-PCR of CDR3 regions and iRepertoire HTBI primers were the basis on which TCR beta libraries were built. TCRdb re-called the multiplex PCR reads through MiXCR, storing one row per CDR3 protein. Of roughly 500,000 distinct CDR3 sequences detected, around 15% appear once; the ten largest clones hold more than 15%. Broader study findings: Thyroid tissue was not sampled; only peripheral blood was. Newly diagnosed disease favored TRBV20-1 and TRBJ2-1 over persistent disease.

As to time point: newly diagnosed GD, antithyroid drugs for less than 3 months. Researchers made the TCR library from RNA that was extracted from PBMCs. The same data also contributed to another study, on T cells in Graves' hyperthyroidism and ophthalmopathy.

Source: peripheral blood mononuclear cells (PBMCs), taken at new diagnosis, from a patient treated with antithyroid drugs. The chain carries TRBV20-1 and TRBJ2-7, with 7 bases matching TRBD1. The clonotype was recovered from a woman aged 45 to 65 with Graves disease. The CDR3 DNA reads TGCAGTGCTAGAGGTGGACAGGATCCCTACGAGCAGTACTTC. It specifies CSARGGQDPYEQYF.